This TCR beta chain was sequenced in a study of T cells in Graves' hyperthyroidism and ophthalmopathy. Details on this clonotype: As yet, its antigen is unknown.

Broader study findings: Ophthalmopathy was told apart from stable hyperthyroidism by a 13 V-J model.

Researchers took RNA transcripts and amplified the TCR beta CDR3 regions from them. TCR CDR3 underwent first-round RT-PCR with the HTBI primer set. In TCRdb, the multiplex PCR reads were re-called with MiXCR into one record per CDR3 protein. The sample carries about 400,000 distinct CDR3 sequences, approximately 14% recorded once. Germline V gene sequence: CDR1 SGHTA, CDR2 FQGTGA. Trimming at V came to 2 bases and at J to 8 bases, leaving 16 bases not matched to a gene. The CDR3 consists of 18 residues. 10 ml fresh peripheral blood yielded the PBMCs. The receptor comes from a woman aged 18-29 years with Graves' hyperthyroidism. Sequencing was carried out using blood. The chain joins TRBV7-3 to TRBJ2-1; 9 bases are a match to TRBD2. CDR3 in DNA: TGTGCCAGCAGCTTAGGCGGGACGCGTGGCGGGGGGGTACATGAGCAGTTCTTC. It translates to CASSLGGTRGGGVHEQFF.